This T cell receptor beta chain appears in the sequencing data of a study of blood T cells in healthy people across ages. This clonotype has a handful of counts. Antigen: not known. Drawing of peripheral blood yielded 7.5 to 10 milliliters from each donor. General observations from the study: Any conclusive comparison of naive versus antigen-experienced cells was prevented by using unsorted PBMCs.

Losses at the gene ends were 1 base for V and 0 bases for J; bases not matched to a gene: 5. Germline V CDR1 and CDR2: SGHTA, FQGNSA. This CDR3 has 17 amino acids. Sample-barcoded 5' priming and a J-beta primer mix drove a second PCR of roughly 6 to 12 cycles. TCRdb re-analysed the 5' RACE reads in MiXCR, keeping a single row per CDR3 protein. The data hold 1.5 million to 2 million distinct CDR3 sequences, with about 28% observed a single time. The chain joins TRBV7-2 to TRBJ2-3, with TRBD2 identical over 9 bases. Material: blood. This TCR came from a woman under 40 in good health. DNA of the CDR3: TGTGCCAGCAGCTTAGGACTAGCGGACCGAAGCACAGATACGCAGTATTTT. Protein sequence: CASSLGLADRSTDTQYF. Together with reference TRBV7-2 and TRBJ2-3, the CDR3 gives the full variable domain: GAGVSQSPSNKVTEKGKDVELRCDPISGHTALYWYRQSLGQGLEFLIYFQGNSAPDKSGLPSDRFSAERTGGSVSTLTIQRTQQEDSAVYLCASSLGLADRSTDTQYFGPGTRLTVL.